The present T cell receptor beta chain was sequenced within a study of blood T cell repertoires in COVID-19. On the study more broadly: Sources were T cells, B-cell-depleted T cells, or PBMCs; the material itself was cDNA or gDNA.

Study processing details: Amplified reference gene primers provided the basis for estimating nucleated cell counts. Clones were sequenced by immunoSEQ multiplex PCR, and TCRdb holds only the in-frame ones, with some missing. V, J and clone size reflect that table, while D and trimming were determined from the DNA. The sample lists around 270,000 clones; more than 85% were seen once. Germline V gene data show CDR1 as SGHTA and CDR2 as FQGNSA. The CDR3 contains 14 residues. The junction had 11 bases not matched to a gene; V was cut back by 11 bases and J by 4 bases. The origin of this receptor is a middle-aged man with acute or convalescent COVID-19. The V call is TRBV7-2, the J call TRBJ1-3; 7 bases are a match to TRBD1. The specimen sequenced was peripheral blood. The DNA for the CDR3 is TGTGCCTCGAGTTACAGGGGTTCCGGAAACACCATATATTTT. Protein: CASSYRGSGNTIYF.